The 20 T cell receptor beta chains listed next were all sequenced from one sample in a study of shared clonotypes between healthy human individuals. The table came from immunoSEQ multiplex PCR; TCRdb's copy has only in-frame clones and leaves some out. The data show about 1.1 million clones, around 78% seen once. Source material: memory CD4+ T cells from PBMCs. The subset was: CD45RA-negative fraction. These receptors were collected from a man aged 18 to 29 in good health. Some clones in this sample may be carry-over from other donors' samples.

J is TRBJ1-1 and V is TRBV5-1; no firm D call. The CDR3 loop spans 13 amino acids. Per the germline V gene, CDR1 is SGHRS and CDR2 is YFSETQ. Trimming pared 5 bases from V and 1 base from J, leaving 9 bases between. The CDR3 DNA follows: TGCGCCAGCAGGCTTGTGGGGAACACTGAAGCTTTCTTT. This translates into CASRLVGNTEAFF.

Concerning this clone: This CDR3 is also generated by other DNA sequences in the sample. This chain joins TRBV7-3 and TRBJ1-5; the D is unclear. The length of the CDR3 is 13 residues. Germline CDR1 reads SGHTA; CDR2 reads FQGTGA. Trimming cost V 2 bases and J 4 bases, with 6 bases left between them. DNA of the CDR3: TGTGCCAGCAGCTTAGAGGTGAATCAGCCCCAGCATTTT. Protein: CASSLEVNQPQHF.

This clone was counted only a few times. V usage is TRBV7-7 and J usage is TRBJ1-1; D remains unclear. Trimming left V 4 bases short and J 4 bases short, with 10 bases between. The CDR3 loop spans 13 amino acids. Per the germline V gene, CDR1 is SSHAT and CDR2 is FNYEAQ (reference sequence). In DNA form, the CDR3 reads TGTGCCAGCAGCTCGAACCATGGCACTGAAGCTTTCTTT. This codes for CASSSNHGTEAFF.

The chain joins TRBV7-6 to TRBJ2-7, with 14 bases matching TRBD2. Germline CDR1 is SGHVS and CDR2 is FNYEAQ. The ends lost 5 bases at V and 2 bases at J; junction bases unmatched: 8. The CDR3 runs 17 residues. The CDR3 region is CASSHGTSGRIPYEQYF. In nucleotides, the CDR3 is TGTGCCAGCAGCCACGGGACTAGCGGGAGAATTCCCTACGAGCAGTACTTC. Full variable domain (outside the CDR3, taken from reference TRBV7-6 and TRBJ2-7): GAGVSQSPRYKVTKRGQDVALRCDPISGHVSLYWYRQALGQGPEFLTYFNYEAQQDKSGLPNDRFSAERPEGSISTLTIQRTEQRDSAMYRCASSHGTSGRIPYEQYFGPGTRLTVT.

The rearrangement joins TRBV9 to TRBJ1-3; D gene uncertain. From germline, CDR1 is SGDLS and CDR2 YYNGEE. The CDR3 sequence is 15 residues long. Trimming took 0 bases from V and 2 from J, leaving 9 bases between them. CDR3 loop: CASSVGGSPGNTIYF. The CDR3 region has the DNA TGTGCCAGCAGCGTAGGAGGGTCCCCTGGAAACACCATATATTTT.

As concerns this clone: A far bigger clonotype differs at one base, so this is likely a read error. This chain connects TRBV5-8 to TRBJ2-3; unclear D gene. Trimming took off 4 bases at V and 3 bases at J, with 3 bases between the two ends. This CDR3 has 11 amino acids. Germline CDR1 and CDR2: SGHTS and YDEGEE. For the CDR3, the DNA is TGTGCCAGCAGCGAGACAGATACGCAGTATTTT. It is translated as CASSETDTQYF. The full variable domain, rest sourced from reference TRBV5-8 and TRBJ2-3, is EAGVTQSPTHLIKTRGQQATLRCSPISGHTSVYWYQQALGLGLQFLLWYDEGEERNRGNFPPRFSGRQFPNYSSELNVNALELEDSALYLCASSETDTQYFGPGTRLTVL.

The J gene is TRBJ2-5, the V gene TRBV28; TRBD2 is a possible D gene (5 bases). The V end lost 5 bases, the J end lost 4 bases, and 20 bases lay between the germline ends. CDR1 is MDHEN and CDR2 is SYDVKM in the germline V gene. This CDR3 spans 16 amino acids. CDR3 nucleotides: TGTGCCAGCAGTATAACCGCGGGTGGGCTTGGAGAGACCCAGTACTTC. Amino acids: CASSITAGGLGETQYF.

The rearrangement joins TRBV6-6 to TRBJ2-7; possible D gene TRBD1, 5 bases. Between the trimmed V and J ends, which lost 7 bases and 0 bases, there was a span of 10 bases. Germline CDR1 MNHNY, CDR2 SVGAGI (reference sequence). The CDR3 is made up of 13 amino acids. The DNA for the CDR3 is TGTGCCAGCAACCAGGGCCTCTCCTACGAGCAGTACTTC. This encodes CASNQGLSYEQYF.

J is TRBJ2-7 and V is TRBV6-5, with D possibly matching TRBD2 (5 bases). V lost 5 bases, J lost 7 bases, and 12 bases lay in between. This CDR3 has 12 residues. Germline V gives CDR1 MNHEY, CDR2 SVGAGI. The CDR3 sequence is CASSKDFGEQYF. The CDR3 nucleotides are TGTGCCAGCAGTAAGGACTTCGGGGAGCAGTACTTC.

This chain links TRBV5-1 with TRBJ2-1; D is tentatively TRBD1 or TRBD2 (5 bases each). Germline-derived CDR1 and CDR2 are SGHRS and YFSETQ. The CDR3 consists of 15 residues. V was clipped by 0 bases and J by 8 bases, with 15 bases between them. CDR3 bases: TGCGCCAGCAGCTTGGTTGGGGGTTGGGTGGATGAGCAGTTCTTC. It translates to CASSLVGGWVDEQFF.

The rearrangement uses TRBV7-3 and TRBJ2-3; D gene uncertain. V lost 2 bases and J lost 3, with 12 bases in between. The CDR3 extends over 15 amino acids. Germline values: CDR1 SGHTA, CDR2 FQGTGA. CDR3 nucleotide sequence: TGTGCCAGCAGCTTAGGTGGGCTAGGAACAGATACGCAGTATTTT. Translation gives CASSLGGLGTDTQYF.

This sequence joins TRBV29-1 and TRBJ1-1; D unresolved. Germline lookup yields CDR1 SQVTM and CDR2 ANQGSEA. V lost 2 bases and J lost 0, with 10 bases in between. This CDR3 contains 14 residues. CDR3 in DNA: TGCAGCGTTGAACGTGGGTCAATGAACACTGAAGCTTTCTTT. Amino acids: CSVERGSMNTEAFF.

This CDR3 reads CASSLAGGRLAARDTQYF. The CDR3 DNA is TGTGCCAGCAGCTTGGCGGGGGGACGGCTTGCCGCCCGGGATACGCAGTATTTT. V is TRBV5-4 and J is TRBJ2-3, with 7 bases identical to TRBD2. Germline CDR1 and CDR2: SGHNT and YYREEE (reference sequence). This CDR3 contains 18 residues. V lost 0 bases and J lost 6; bases outside the gene matches: 16.

As concerns this clone: Other nucleotide sequences in the sample specify the same CDR3. The chain has TRBV7-6 and TRBJ2-3; no reliable D call. The CDR3 sequence is 14 residues long. In germline, CDR1 is SGHVS, CDR2 FNYEAQ. V was shortened by 1 base and J by 0 bases, with 5 bases between the two germline ends. CDR3 loop: CASSLVGSTDTQYF. In DNA form, the CDR3 reads TGTGCCAGCAGCTTAGTTGGCAGCACAGATACGCAGTATTTT. The whole variable domain, filled in from reference TRBV7-6 and TRBJ2-3, reads GAGVSQSPRYKVTKRGQDVALRCDPISGHVSLYWYRQALGQGPEFLTYFNYEAQQDKSGLPNDRFSAERPEGSISTLTIQRTEQRDSAMYRCASSLVGSTDTQYFGPGTRLTVL.

With respect to this clone: A much larger clone lies one base from this, so it may be a read error. This chain uses TRBV7-2 with TRBJ1-5; no reliable D call. Trimming cost V 4 bases and J 0 bases, with 4 bases left between them. Germline-derived CDR1 and CDR2 are SGHTA and FQGNSA. The CDR3 consists of 13 residues. The CDR3 DNA is TGTGCCAGCAGCTCGGATAGCAATCAGCCCCAGCATTTT. It yields the protein CASSSDSNQPQHF.

This chain uses TRBV18 with TRBJ1-3; D is unclear. Germline CDR1 is KGHSH and CDR2 is LQKENI. The germline V and J ends were trimmed by 0 bases and 2 bases, with 11 bases remaining between them. The CDR3 is 16 residues long. CDR3 DNA sequence: TGTGCCAGCTCACCACCTATTTCTGGACCTGGAAACACCATATATTTT. Protein: CASSPPISGPGNTIYF.

This clone was counted many times. The same CDR3 also results from other DNA sequences found in this sample. The rearrangement uses TRBV7-6 and TRBJ2-3, with 7 nucleotides matching TRBD2. The junction had 3 bases not matched to a gene; V was cut back by 2 bases and J by 1 base. Germline values: CDR1 SGHVS, CDR2 FNYEAQ. The length of the CDR3 is 15 residues. For the CDR3, the DNA is TGTGCCAGCAGCTTACTTGCGGGAGGCACAGATACGCAGTATTTT. Protein: CASSLLAGGTDTQYF.

This chain uses TRBV7-8 with TRBJ1-6, with D hard to call. V gave up 5 bases and J gave up 7 bases, with 21 bases separating them. This CDR3 spans 17 amino acids. The germline V gene encodes CDR1 SGHVS and CDR2 FQNEAQ. CDR3 in DNA: TGTGCCAGCAGCCCCGTCATGCTGGGAGAGAGGAATTCACCCCTCCACTTT. Protein product: CASSPVMLGERNSPLHF.

J is TRBJ2-7 and V is TRBV28; 9 positions match TRBD2. This CDR3 region has 12 residues. The germline gives CDR1 MDHEN, CDR2 SYDVKM. J was trimmed by 6 bases and V by 8 bases; bases with no gene match: 5. CDR3 sequence reads: CASDAGGVEQYF. The CDR3 DNA reads TGTGCCAGCGACGCGGGAGGGGTCGAGCAGTACTTC.

Comment on this clone: This specimen includes other DNA sequences encoding the same CDR3. V and J are TRBV7-9 and TRBJ1-1; D uncertain. This CDR3 is 14 amino acids long. V lost 1 base and J lost 5, with 11 bases in between. CDR1 is SEHNR and CDR2 is FQNEAQ in the germline V gene (reference sequence). The CDR3 DNA is TGTGCCAGCAGCTTAGGGGGAGGGAGGACTGAAGCTTTCTTT. Translating it yields CASSLGGGRTEAFF.